The 25 T cell receptor beta chains listed next were all sequenced from one sample in a study of long-term antiretroviral therapy in people with HIV. Version v3.0 of the immunoSEQ assay was performed at survey level. Sequencing used immunoSEQ multiplex PCR; TCRdb keeps in-frame clones, though not all of them. This sample yields 20,000 to 25,000 clones, of which more than 70% are seen a single time; 3.5% belongs to the top ten. The specimen was unsorted PBMCs, collected 2.3 years after starting antiretroviral therapy. Receptor source: a man in his 60s with HIV.

This rearrangement joins TRBV19 to TRBJ1-1, with D uncertain. The CDR3 spans 13 residues. Per germline, CDR1 LNHDA and CDR2 SQIVND (reference sequence). V lost 3 bases to trimming and J lost 4 bases, with 9 bases between them. CDR3 sequence reads: CASSIAGSTEAFF. As DNA, the CDR3 is TGTGCCAGTAGTATTGCTGGGAGCACTGAAGCTTTCTTT.

This chain joins TRBV4-1 and TRBJ2-7; 13 positions agree with TRBD2. This CDR3 has 16 amino acids. The germline V gene has CDR1 MGHRA and CDR2 YSYEKL. With V trimmed by 5 bases and J by 3 bases, 7 bases remained unmatched. In DNA form, the CDR3 reads TGCGCCAGCAGCAGGACTAGCGGGAGAGATAACTACGAGCAGTACTTC. Amino acids: CASSRTSGRDNYEQYF.

This clone was counted once. The rearrangement joins TRBV29-1 to TRBJ2-1; TRBD1 or TRBD2 may be the D gene (5 bases each). This CDR3 has 14 residues. Per the germline V gene, CDR1 is SQVTM and CDR2 is ANQGSEA. V was trimmed by 7 bases and J by 0 bases, leaving 13 bases between them. The CDR3 reads CSARGASSYNEQFF. CDR3 coding DNA: TGCAGCGCCCGGGGCGCGAGCTCCTACAATGAGCAGTTCTTC.

The gene calls are TRBV6-6 and TRBJ1-1, with 8 bases identical to TRBD1. Germline V CDR1 and CDR2: MNHNY, SVGAGI (reference sequence). J gave up 0 bases and V 6 bases, and 9 bases lay outside the gene matches. The CDR3 is 16 amino acids. The DNA of the CDR3 is TGTGCCAGCAGCCACGCCCGGACAGGGCTGAACACTGAAGCTTTCTTT. Protein: CASSHARTGLNTEAFF.

The chain has TRBV4-2 and TRBJ2-4, with D tentatively TRBD2 (5 bases). From germline, CDR1 is LGHNA and CDR2 YNFKEQ. Trimming left V 0 bases short and J 1 base short, with 13 bases between. The CDR3 sequence is 17 residues long. The CDR3 region has the DNA TGTGCCAGCAGCCAAGATGGGAGCTATGGGGCCAAAAACATTCAGTACTTC. Amino acid sequence: CASSQDGSYGAKNIQYF.

The chain employs TRBV5-1 and TRBJ2-7, with no clear D. Germline CDR1 SGHRS, CDR2 YFSETQ. Trimming left V 2 bases short and J 0 bases short, with 9 bases between. The length of the CDR3 is 14 residues. The CDR3 spells CASSFDISSYEQYF. In DNA form, the CDR3 reads TGCGCCAGCAGCTTCGACATAAGCTCCTACGAGCAGTACTTC.

The chain uses TRBV2 and TRBJ2-1; D gene unclear. V lost 5 bases and J 0 bases, leaving 8 bases between the germline ends. CDR3 size: 14 residues. In germline, CDR1 is SNHLY, CDR2 FYNNEI. The CDR3 spells CASSQSSSYNEQFF. In DNA, the CDR3 is TGTGCCAGCAGTCAGTCAAGCTCCTACAATGAGCAGTTCTTC.

The chain joins TRBV7-3 to TRBJ1-2; D remains ambiguous. Looked up from germline, CDR1 is SGHTA and CDR2 is FQGTGA. This CDR3 is built from 14 residues. Trimming shortened V by 2 bases and J by 3 bases, and 10 bases separated the two germline ends. CDR3 loop: CASSLGPADYGYTF. The CDR3 coding sequence is TGTGCCAGCAGCTTAGGGCCCGCAGACTATGGCTACACCTTC.

This rearrangement joins TRBV18 to TRBJ1-2, with D possibly matching TRBD1 (6 bases). Germline V gene data show CDR1 as KGHSH and CDR2 as LQKENI. V was cut by 3 bases and J by 8 bases, with 13 bases left in between. The CDR3 has 13 amino acids. The CDR3 region is CASSPLQGGGYTF. CDR3 in DNA: TGTGCCAGCTCACCGCTACAGGGAGGCGGCTACACCTTC.

The table lists this clone with a count of one. V and J are TRBV19 and TRBJ1-5; D is perhaps TRBD1 (5 bases). CDR3 size: 15 residues. V was shortened by 1 base and J by 5 bases, with 12 bases between the two germline ends. Germline V lookup: CDR1 LNHDA, CDR2 SQIVND (reference sequence). The CDR3 nucleotides read TGTGCCAGTAGTATAGGTTCAGGGTTCGATCAGCCCCAGCATTTT. Protein product: CASSIGSGFDQPQHF.

The gene calls are TRBV19 and TRBJ2-7, with TRBD1 identical over 8 bases. The CDR3 spans 15 residues. J gave up 0 bases and V 9 bases, and 10 bases lay outside the gene matches. Germline assignment: CDR1 LNHDA and CDR2 SQIVND (reference sequence). The CDR3 reads CASNQGALASYEQYF. CDR3 nucleotides: TGTGCCAGCAACCAGGGGGCCCTTGCCTCCTACGAGCAGTACTTC.

The CDR3 protein is CASSDYTYLRDYEQYF. CDR3 sequence (DNA): TGTGCCAGCAGTGATTACACCTACCTCAGAGACTACGAGCAGTACTTC. The J gene is TRBJ2-7, the V gene TRBV2; D remains ambiguous. Germline CDR1 is SNHLY and CDR2 is FYNNEI. V was pared by 3 bases and J by 3 bases, with 18 bases between. The CDR3 totals 16 residues.

The chain links TRBV30 to TRBJ2-7; D may be TRBD2 (6 bases). Trimming removed 1 base at V and 7 bases at J, with 20 bases between. Germline-derived CDR1 and CDR2 are GTSNPN and SVGIG (reference sequence). This CDR3 region has 15 residues. CDR3 region: CAWSALGPFAGEQYF. The DNA of the CDR3 is TGTGCCTGGAGTGCCCTAGGACCTTTTGCGGGGGAGCAGTACTTC. Variable domain in full (rest from reference TRBV30 and TRBJ2-7): SQTIHQWPATLVQPVGSPLSLECTVEGTSNPNLYWYRQAAGRGLQLLFYSVGIGQISSEVPQNLSASRPQDRQFILSSKKLLLSDSGFYLCAWSALGPFAGEQYFGPGTRLTVT.

V gene TRBV27 combines with J gene TRBJ2-5; no clear D. The tail of the sequence fits TRBJ2-7 better, so the J call may be wrong. CDR1 is MNHEY, CDR2 SMNVEV, per germline (reference sequence). CDR3 length equals 16 residues. The chain's CDR3 is CASSLSVVESSYEQYF. DNA for the CDR3: TGTGCCAGCAGTTTATCGGTAGTTGAATCCTCCTACGAGCAGTACTTC.

The chain employs TRBV5-1 and TRBJ1-2; D is perhaps TRBD1 (5 bases). V gave up 4 bases and J gave up 7 bases, with 20 bases separating them. The germline CDR1 and CDR2 sequences are SGHRS and YFSETQ. This CDR3 is built from 15 residues. CDR3 coding DNA: TGCGCCAGCAGCGAAGCCCGCGCCGGGACTAGTGGCTACACCTTC. Amino acid sequence: CASSEARAGTSGYTF.

The chain uses TRBV4-3 and TRBJ2-6; the D gene is possibly TRBD1 (6 bases). The CDR3 has 14 residues. Germline CDR1 is LGHNA and CDR2 is YSLEER. Deletions cut 1 base from V and 10 bases from J, with 11 bases between. The CDR3 nucleotides are TGCGCCAGCAGCCAAGCAAGGACAGCGAACGTCCTGACTTTC. Translation gives CASSQARTANVLTF.

The rearrangement links TRBV7-3 to TRBJ2-1; no clear D. CDR3 length equals 13 residues. Germline CDR1 SGHTA, CDR2 FQGTGA. V was cut by 4 bases and J by 3 bases, with 7 bases left in between. CDR3 DNA: TGTGCCAGCAGCTCAGACAACTACAATGAGCAGTTCTTC. Residues: CASSSDNYNEQFF. Looking up the rest from reference TRBV7-3 and TRBJ2-1 gives the full variable domain: GAGVSQTPSNKVTEKGKYVELRCDPISGHTALYWYRQSLGQGPEFLIYFQGTGAADDSGLPNDRFFAVRPEGSVSTLKIQRTERGDSAVYLCASSSDNYNEQFFGPGTRLTVL.

The chain is built from TRBV29-1 and TRBJ1-4; D is uncertain. V lost 6 bases and J 4 bases, leaving 9 bases between the germline ends. Germline V gene data show CDR1 as SQVTM and CDR2 as ANQGSEA. The length of the CDR3 is 12 residues. CDR3 DNA sequence: TGCAGCGTCCGGGCTAATAATGAAAAACTGTTTTTT. Its translation: CSVRANNEKLFF.

This clone was found a few times. The chain combines TRBV9 with TRBJ1-1; D not resolved. Germline-derived CDR1 and CDR2 are SGDLS and YYNGEE. V shed 1 base and J shed 0 bases, with 7 bases lying between them. This CDR3 spans 14 amino acids. The CDR3 DNA is TGTGCCAGCAGCGTAACTCGGGTGAACACTGAAGCTTTCTTT. Translating gives CASSVTRVNTEAFF.

The chain uses TRBV14 and TRBJ1-1; TRBD1 is a possible D gene (6 bases). The germline V gene encodes CDR1 SGHDN and CDR2 FVKESK. V was cut by 3 bases and J by 1 base, with 6 bases left in between. The CDR3 has 13 amino acids. The CDR3 reads CASSQDRNTEAFF. The CDR3 region has the DNA TGTGCCAGCAGCCAGGACAGGAACACTGAAGCTTTCTTT.

V is TRBV28 and J is TRBJ1-2, with D uncertain. This CDR3 region has 14 residues. V lost 5 bases, J lost 4 bases, and 14 bases lay in between. CDR1 is MDHEN, CDR2 SYDVKM, per germline. DNA for the CDR3: TGTGCCAGCAGTCCGACGATCCTAGGCTATGGCTACACCTTC. Translated: CASSPTILGYGYTF.

This chain joins TRBV2 and TRBJ1-2, with no clear D. The germline CDR1 and CDR2 sequences are SNHLY and FYNNEI. The CDR3 length is 15 residues. V was cut by 7 bases and J by 8 bases, with 23 bases left in between. CDR3 loop: CASKRGNQAPLGYTF. As DNA, the CDR3 is TGTGCCAGCAAGCGAGGTAACCAAGCCCCCCTAGGCTACACCTTC.

This rearrangement joins TRBV9 to TRBJ2-5; 16 bases map to TRBD2. After removal of 4 bases from V and 0 bases from J, the junction contained 6 bases not matched to a gene. The CDR3 totals 18 residues. Germline lookup yields CDR1 SGDLS and CDR2 YYNGEE. CDR3 protein: CASSPGLAGGPDQETQYF. In DNA, the CDR3 is TGTGCCAGCAGCCCGGGACTAGCGGGAGGGCCTGACCAAGAGACCCAGTACTTC. Drawing the rest from reference TRBV9 and TRBJ2-5, the complete variable domain is DSGVTQTPKHLITATGQRVTLRCSPRSGDLSVYWYQQSLDQGLQFLIQYYNGEERAKGNILERFSAQQFPDLHSELNLSSLELGDSALYFCASSPGLAGGPDQETQYFGPGTRLLVL.

The chain has TRBV9 and TRBJ1-1, with D hard to call. The CDR3 has 13 residues. The V end lost 5 bases, the J end lost 1 base, and 9 bases lay between the germline ends. The germline V gene has CDR1 SGDLS and CDR2 YYNGEE. The CDR3 bases are TGTGCCAGCAGAGGGTCCGGGAACACTGAAGCTTTCTTT. This translates into CASRGSGNTEAFF.

The chain is built from TRBV19 and TRBJ2-3; 9 positions agree with TRBD2. The CDR3 sequence is 16 residues long. The junction had 2 bases not matched to a gene; V was cut back by 1 base and J by 0 bases. Germline CDR1 reads LNHDA; CDR2 reads SQIVND (reference sequence). The CDR3 here is CASSIGTSGSTDTQYF. The CDR3, as DNA: TGTGCCAGTAGTATAGGTACTAGCGGGAGCACAGATACGCAGTATTTT. The full variable domain, in which reference TRBV19 and TRBJ2-3 provide the parts outside the CDR3, is DGGITQSPKYLFRKEGQNVTLSCEQNLNHDAMYWYRQDPGQGLRLIYYSQIVNDFQKGDIAEGYSVSREKKESFPLTVTSAQKNPTAFYLCASSIGTSGSTDTQYFGPGTRLTVL.